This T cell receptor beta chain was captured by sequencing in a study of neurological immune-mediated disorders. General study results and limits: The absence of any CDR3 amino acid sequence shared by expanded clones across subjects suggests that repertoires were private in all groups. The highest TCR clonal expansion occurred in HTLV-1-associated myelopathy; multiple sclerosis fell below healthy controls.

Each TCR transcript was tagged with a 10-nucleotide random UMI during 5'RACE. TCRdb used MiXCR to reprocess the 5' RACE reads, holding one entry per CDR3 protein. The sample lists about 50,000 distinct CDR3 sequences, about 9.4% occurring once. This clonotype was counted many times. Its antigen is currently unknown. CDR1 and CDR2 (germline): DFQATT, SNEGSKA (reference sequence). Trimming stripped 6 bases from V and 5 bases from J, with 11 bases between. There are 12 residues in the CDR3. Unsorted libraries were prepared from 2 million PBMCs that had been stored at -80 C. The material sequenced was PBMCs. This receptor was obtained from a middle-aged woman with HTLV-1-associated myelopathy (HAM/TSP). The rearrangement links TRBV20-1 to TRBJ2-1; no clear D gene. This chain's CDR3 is CSAEWRNNEQFF. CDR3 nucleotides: TGCAGTGCCGAGTGGCGTAACAATGAGCAGTTCTTC.